This T cell receptor beta chain derives from a study of T cell responses to AZD1222 COVID-19 vaccine. Germline loops: CDR1 ENHRY, CDR2 SYGVKD. V lost 6 bases and J 2 bases, leaving 10 bases between the germline ends. This CDR3 contains 13 residues. The repertoire was sequenced with immunoSEQ multiplex PCR; TCRdb's copy has only in-frame clones and lacks some. The table has 110,000 to 150,000 clones, around 93% seen once. This receptor was obtained from an adult who received the AZD1222 COVID-19 vaccine. The chain uses TRBV10-3 and TRBJ1-2; no firm D call. The material sequenced was peripheral blood, taken 28 days after the second AZD1222 dose. This CDR3 is CAISREGNYGYTF. The CDR3 DNA reads TGTGCCATCAGCCGGGAAGGGAACTATGGCTACACCTTC.